The 6 T cell receptor beta chains below all came from one sample that was sequenced in a study of T cells in Graves' hyperthyroidism and ophthalmopathy. TCR beta CDR3 regions were amplified from RNA transcripts. The TCR CDR3 was amplified in a first-round RT-PCR using the HTBI primer set. TCRdb passed the multiplex PCR reads through MiXCR, listing each CDR3 protein once. The sample lists 200,000 to 250,000 distinct CDR3 sequences, 15% to 20% seen once, with around two fifths in the top ten. The sequenced material came from blood. The receptors were gathered from a man in his forties with Graves' hyperthyroidism.

This clonotype has at least ten counts. The chain is built from TRBV12-3 or TRBV12-4 and TRBJ1-5; no clear D gene. Trimming left V 3 bases short and J 6 bases short, with 12 bases between. The CDR3 runs to 14 residues. CDR3 residues: CASSLGSITQPQHF. The CDR3 DNA follows: TGTGCCAGCAGTTTGGGGTCAATAACTCAGCCCCAGCATTTT.

The rearrangement joins TRBV25-1 to TRBJ2-2, with 8 bases matching TRBD2. The ends lost 4 bases at V and 5 bases at J; junction bases unmatched: 9. The germline CDR1 and CDR2 sequences are MGHDK and SYGVNS. The CDR3 has 16 amino acids. Here the CDR3 reads CASSVLGGVGTGELFF. In nucleotides, the CDR3 is TGTGCCAGCAGTGTCCTCGGGGGGGTGGGGACCGGGGAGCTGTTTTTT.

This clonotype was observed at least ten times. The chain has TRBV6-8 and TRBJ2-1, with D perhaps TRBD2 (5 bases). The germline V gene has CDR1 MNHGY and CDR2 SAAAGT. V dropped 6 bases and J dropped 0 bases, with 21 bases sitting between them. The CDR3 is 18 amino acids. The CDR3 bases are TGTGCCAGCAGATCGGGCGGGCACCATACCTTCTCCTACAATGAGCAGTTCTTC. This gives the protein CASRSGGHHTFSYNEQFF.

This clonotype was detected ten times or more. The rearrangement uses TRBV5-1 and TRBJ2-2; D is uncertain. Trimming took 4 bases from V and 2 from J, leaving 15 bases between them. The CDR3 runs 16 residues. CDR1 SGHRS and CDR2 YFSETQ come from the germline V gene. This chain's CDR3 is CASSPAPGRNTGELFF. Written as DNA, the CDR3 is TGCGCCAGCAGCCCAGCACCTGGGCGAAACACCGGGGAGCTGTTTTTT.

There are many counts of this clonotype. The chain employs TRBV7-2 and TRBJ2-3; D gene unclear. CDR1 and CDR2 from the germline V gene are SGHTA and FQGNSA. V shed 1 base and J shed 2 bases, with 7 bases lying between them. There are 14 residues in the CDR3. The CDR3 protein is CASSLGVTTDTQYF. Here the CDR3 DNA reads TGTGCCAGCAGCTTAGGTGTTACCACAGATACGCAGTATTTT.

Note on this clonotype: It may be a read error: a sequence one base away is much more abundant. The rearrangement uses TRBV6-2 or TRBV6-3 and TRBJ2-3; the D is unclear. The CDR3 spans 12 residues. The V gene's germline CDR1 is MNHEY and CDR2 SVGEGT. CDR3 amino acids: CASTGSTDTQYF. The CDR3 DNA reads TGCGCCAGCACGGGTAGCACAGATACGCAGTATTTT.